This TCR beta chain came from a study of blood T cell repertoires in COVID-19. At the level of the study: Acute-phase and convalescent COVID-19 samples originated in the United States, Italy and Spain. PBMCs, B-cell-depleted T cells, or T cells were the source of the cDNA or gDNA that made up the material.

In the authors' methods: It was from reference gene primer amplification that nucleated cell counts were estimated. Profiled with immunoSEQ multiplex PCR; TCRdb holds only in-frame clones, not every one. That table supplies the V and J calls and clone size; D and trimming were determined from the DNA. The sample consists of about 270,000 clones, about 80% of them appearing once. Germline V gene lookup returns CDR1 SGHNT and CDR2 YYREEE (reference sequence). V lost 3 bases and J lost 3; bases outside the gene matches: 7. The CDR3 sequence is 16 residues long. The rearrangement links TRBV5-4 to TRBJ2-4; TRBD1 matches at 9 bases. This receptor was taken from a woman in her fifties or sixties who had recovered from COVID-19. Sequencing was carried out using peripheral blood. The CDR3 spells CASSSDLTGGKNIQYF. In DNA, the CDR3 is TGTGCCAGCAGCTCAGACCTGACAGGGGGCAAAAACATTCAGTACTTC.